The entry below describes one TCR beta chain. Its matching antigen is unknown. One end of the junction is discordant with germline, which a read error may explain. These data belong to a study of CD8 T cells in ankylosing spondylitis. Study-wide results and caveats: The study identified a TCR beta motif of 7 or 8 highly homologous variants that appeared characteristic of ankylosing spondylitis blood.

TCRdb redid the calling of the 5' RACE reads with MiXCR, one entry per CDR3 protein. Of 200,000 to 250,000 distinct CDR3 sequences detected, around 16% appear once; the ten largest clones hold roughly 46%. The sample taken for sequencing was blood, either unsorted or a sorted T cell fraction (not recorded which). The TCR sequence derives from a male donor with ankylosing spondylitis.

CDR3 amino acids: CSAGDLDGDPYEQYF. The CDR3 DNA is TGCAGTGCTGGAGACTTGGACGGGGACCCCTACGAGCAGTACTTC. The chain joins TRBV20-1 to TRBJ2-7, with D possibly called TRBD1 or TRBD2 (5 bases each). Germline CDR1 and CDR2: DFQATT and SNEGSKA (reference sequence). CDR3 length: 15 residues.